Presented here are 23 T cell receptor beta chains from one specimen sequenced in a study of technical replicates of blood from a few donors. Produced via immunoSEQ multiplex PCR; TCRdb's table is partial and in-frame only. In the table there are about 84,000 clones, around 93% of which are singletons. The sequenced material came from T cells isolated from PBMCs. The source of these receptors is a human donor in good health.

This chain connects TRBV7-9 to TRBJ2-7, with D possibly being TRBD1 (6 bases). Trimming took 0 bases from V and 6 from J, leaving 9 bases between them. The CDR3 is made up of 13 amino acids. The germline CDR1 and CDR2 sequences are SEHNR and FQNEAQ (reference sequence). This chain's CDR3 is CASSLAEGVEQYF. CDR3 bases: TGTGCCAGCAGCTTAGCTGAGGGGGTCGAGCAGTACTTC. Combining the CDR3 with reference TRBV7-9 and TRBJ2-7 gives the whole variable domain DTGVSQNPRHKITKRGQNVTFRCDPISEHNRLYWYRQTLGQGPEFLTYFQNEAQLEKSRLLSDRFSAERPKGSFSTLEIQRTEQGDSAMYLCASSLAEGVEQYFGPGTRLTVT.

The chain recombines TRBV28 with TRBJ1-2, with D uncertain. CDR1 MDHEN and CDR2 SYDVKM come from the germline V gene. The CDR3 covers 13 residues. V was trimmed by 3 bases and J by 2 bases, leaving 7 bases between them. The CDR3 spells CASSFERNYGYTF. In nucleotides, the CDR3 is TGTGCCAGCAGTTTTGAGCGCAACTATGGCTACACCTTC.

This chain uses TRBV5-5 with TRBJ1-5, with D possibly being TRBD1 (5 bases). CDR3 size: 15 residues. Trimming shortened V by 1 base and J by 4 bases, and 12 bases separated the two germline ends. CDR1 SGHKS and CDR2 YYEKEE come from the germline V gene (reference sequence). The CDR3 loop is CASSLSAGLNQPQHF. The CDR3 DNA is TGTGCCAGCAGCTTGTCGGCAGGGCTTAATCAGCCCCAGCATTTT.

This clone occurred once. Here the CDR3 reads CASSLNLATNEKLFF. As DNA, the CDR3 is TGTGCCAGCAGCCTAAACTTAGCAACTAATGAAAAACTGTTTTTT. The chain has TRBV6-5 and TRBJ1-4, with no clear D. Germline V lookup: CDR1 MNHEY, CDR2 SVGAGI. The V end lost 6 bases, the J end lost 0 bases, and 11 bases lay between the germline ends. The CDR3 is 15 amino acids.

The J gene is TRBJ2-1, the V gene TRBV28, with a weak D call TRBD1 (5 bases). V lost 5 bases, J lost 2 bases, and 7 bases lay in between. This CDR3 has 13 amino acids. The germline V gene encodes CDR1 MDHEN and CDR2 SYDVKM. DNA for the CDR3: TGTGCCAGCAGTAAGGGGACCTACAATGAGCAGTTCTTC. Translation: CASSKGTYNEQFF.

The chain is built from TRBV7-3 and TRBJ2-3; 9 nucleotides match TRBD2. The V segment lost 5 bases and the J segment 2 bases; nucleotides outside the gene matches: 14. Per the germline V gene, CDR1 is SGHTA and CDR2 is FQGTGA. This CDR3 comprises 18 residues. CDR3 region: CASSQSSGVPLDTDTQYF. The CDR3 DNA sequence: TGTGCCAGCAGCCAATCTAGCGGGGTCCCTCTCGACACAGATACGCAGTATTTT. Complete variable domain (other parts from reference TRBV7-3 and TRBJ2-3): GAGVSQTPSNKVTEKGKYVELRCDPISGHTALYWYRQSLGQGPEFLIYFQGTGAADDSGLPNDRFFAVRPEGSVSTLKIQRTERGDSAVYLCASSQSSGVPLDTDTQYFGPGTRLTVL.

The V call is TRBV6-6, the J call TRBJ2-5, with a possible D match to TRBD1 (6 bases). The CDR3 contains 13 residues. Trimming stripped 11 bases from V and 2 bases from J, with 15 bases between. Per the germline V gene, CDR1 is MNHNY and CDR2 is SVGAGI (reference sequence). The CDR3 DNA reads as TGTGCCTCCTCCCGGACAGTACAAGAGACCCAGTACTTC. Translation gives CASSRTVQETQYF.

Here the CDR3 DNA reads TGTGCCAGCAGTGAATCAGCGGGAAAACAAGAGACCCAGTACTTC. This translates into CASSESAGKQETQYF. The V call is TRBV2, the J call TRBJ2-5, with 7 bases identical to TRBD2. Germline loops: CDR1 SNHLY, CDR2 FYNNEI. The ends lost 2 bases at V and 2 bases at J; junction bases unmatched: 5. CDR3 length equals 15 residues.

The J gene is TRBJ2-7, the V gene TRBV6-1; 7 bases map to TRBD2. The germline gives CDR1 MNHNS, CDR2 SASEGT. This CDR3 spans 13 amino acids. V dropped 7 bases and J dropped 3; count of bases not matched to a gene: 6. Here the CDR3 DNA reads TGTGCCAGCACCCGGACTAGACTCTACGAGCAGTACTTC. It translates to CASTRTRLYEQYF.

The chain couples TRBV2 to TRBJ1-3; 10 nucleotides agree with TRBD1. The CDR3 contains 16 residues. Germline CDR1 and CDR2: SNHLY and FYNNEI. V trimming: 5 bases; J trimming: 3 bases; junction bases outside the gene matches: 7. The DNA for the CDR3 is TGTGCCAGCAGTTCGACCGGGACAGGGGTTGGAAACACCATATATTTT. Protein: CASSSTGTGVGNTIYF. Full variable domain (missing parts from reference TRBV2 and TRBJ1-3): EPEVTQTPSHQVTQMGQEVILRCVPISNHLYFYWYRQILGQKVEFLVSFYNNEISEKSEIFDDQFSVERPDGSNFTLKIRSTKLEDSAMYFCASSSTGTGVGNTIYFGEGSWLTVV.

The CDR3 nucleotides are TGTGCCAGCAGCCTAGGAGGAAACATTCAGTACTTC. Translating it yields CASSLGGNIQYF. The V call is TRBV6-1, the J call TRBJ2-4; maybe TRBD2 (5 bases). The germline V gene has CDR1 MNHNS and CDR2 SASEGT. The CDR3 length is 12 residues. V shed 6 bases and J shed 6 bases, with 9 bases lying between them.

This clone was counted once. The V gene is TRBV6-1, the J gene TRBJ2-7; a possible D gene is TRBD2 (5 bases). The CDR3 sequence is 12 residues long. The V and J ends lost 3 bases and 3 bases respectively, with 6 bases between them. Looked up from germline, CDR1 is MNHNS and CDR2 is SASEGT. CDR3 nucleotides: TGTGCCAGCAGTGAGGCGGGCTACGAGCAGTACTTC. Amino acid sequence: CASSEAGYEQYF.

V is TRBV5-1 and J is TRBJ2-5, with D uncertain. This CDR3 has 13 amino acids. Germline V lookup: CDR1 SGHRS, CDR2 YFSETQ. V lost 5 bases and J 1 base, leaving 9 bases between the germline ends. CDR3 bases: TGCGCCAGCAGTTTAGAAATCCAAGAGACCCAGTACTTC. This sequence encodes CASSLEIQETQYF.

This chain joins TRBV15 and TRBJ1-3; unclear D gene. With 4 bases removed from V and 0 bases from J, the gap between germline ends came to 13 bases. CDR1 and CDR2 from the germline V gene are LNHNV and YYDKDF (reference sequence). The CDR3 has 16 residues. CDR3 sequence: CATSNLSSPSGNTIYF. The CDR3 DNA follows: TGTGCCACCAGCAATCTATCATCCCCCTCTGGAAACACCATATATTTT.

The chain combines TRBV20-1 with TRBJ1-2, with TRBD1 matching over 7 bases. Per the germline V gene, CDR1 is DFQATT and CDR2 is SNEGSKA (reference sequence). The V and J ends lost 6 bases and 4 bases, in that order; junction bases with no gene match: 2. This CDR3 comprises 11 residues. CDR3 in amino acids: CSAWDSYGYTF. The CDR3 DNA is TGCAGTGCCTGGGACAGCTATGGCTACACCTTC.

The chain carries TRBV9 and TRBJ2-7, with D tentatively TRBD1 (5 bases). The V and J ends lost 4 bases and 6 bases respectively, with 14 bases between them. This CDR3 has 13 residues. Germline CDR1 SGDLS, CDR2 YYNGEE. The CDR3 DNA reads TGTGCCAGCAGCCATAGAGAAGACAGCGAGCAGTACTTC. It encodes CASSHREDSEQYF. Full variable domain (rest looked up from reference TRBV9 and TRBJ2-7): DSGVTQTPKHLITATGQRVTLRCSPRSGDLSVYWYQQSLDQGLQFLIQYYNGEERAKGNILERFSAQQFPDLHSELNLSSLELGDSALYFCASSHREDSEQYFGPGTRLTVT.

The chain combines TRBV7-9 with TRBJ1-1; no clear D. Germline V gives CDR1 SEHNR, CDR2 FQNEAQ (reference sequence). The CDR3 contains 13 residues. The germline V and J ends were trimmed by 9 bases and 4 bases, with 15 bases remaining between them. CDR3 bases: TGTGCCAGTCACCTGGGGAGTTTCACTGAAGCTTTCTTT. Its protein is CASHLGSFTEAFF.

This clone was detected only a few times. The gene calls are TRBV2 and TRBJ2-5, with 13 bases that match TRBD2. CDR1 and CDR2 from the germline V gene are SNHLY and FYNNEI. The CDR3 contains 17 residues. The V and J ends lost 5 bases and 2 bases, in that order; junction bases with no gene match: 8. The CDR3: CASSPPSGLAGQETQYF. CDR3 sequence (DNA): TGTGCCAGCAGTCCACCGTCGGGACTAGCGGGACAAGAGACCCAGTACTTC.

The rearrangement uses TRBV2 and TRBJ2-5, with D perhaps matching TRBD2 (7 bases). CDR3 length: 15 residues. The germline V and J ends were trimmed by 5 bases and 7 bases, with 20 bases remaining between them. Germline V CDR1 and CDR2: SNHLY, FYNNEI. CDR3 in amino acids: CASSPTGGLKGTQYF. The CDR3 DNA reads as TGTGCCAGCAGTCCAACGGGGGGCCTAAAAGGGACCCAGTACTTC.

V gene TRBV7-9 combines with J gene TRBJ2-7; TRBD1 aligns across 7 bases. The CDR3 runs to 16 residues. Germline CDR1 and CDR2: SEHNR and FQNEAQ (reference sequence). With V trimmed by 5 bases and J by 1 base, 11 bases remained unmatched. The CDR3 protein is CASSPRSTGESYEQYF. DNA of the CDR3: TGTGCCAGCAGCCCCAGGTCTACAGGGGAGTCCTACGAGCAGTACTTC. Drawing the rest from reference TRBV7-9 and TRBJ2-7, the complete variable domain is DTGVSQNPRHKITKRGQNVTFRCDPISEHNRLYWYRQTLGQGPEFLTYFQNEAQLEKSRLLSDRFSAERPKGSFSTLEIQRTEQGDSAMYLCASSPRSTGESYEQYFGPGTRLTVT.

This chain uses TRBV6-5 with TRBJ2-7, with 7 bases fitting TRBD2. Germline lookup yields CDR1 MNHEY and CDR2 SVGAGI. With 5 bases clipped from V and 0 bases from J, the junction kept 4 bases outside the gene matches. The length of the CDR3 is 14 residues. CDR3 nucleotide sequence: TGTGCCAGCAGTCGTAGCGGGTACTCCTACGAGCAGTACTTC. Residues: CASSRSGYSYEQYF.

The rearrangement uses TRBV19 and TRBJ1-4; D not resolved. The germline gives CDR1 LNHDA, CDR2 SQIVND (reference sequence). Trimming took off 6 bases at V and 1 base at J, with 12 bases between the two ends. The CDR3 is 15 amino acids. This CDR3 reads CASRALVGTNEKLFF. The CDR3 bases are TGTGCCAGTAGAGCGCTGGTGGGAACTAATGAAAAACTGTTTTTT.

The V gene is TRBV30, the J gene TRBJ1-5, with 9 positions matching TRBD1. CDR1 GTSNPN and CDR2 SVGIG come from the germline V gene (reference sequence). This CDR3 comprises 16 residues. V lost 4 bases and J lost 2; bases outside the gene matches: 9. CDR3 nucleotides: TGTGCCTGGACAGTACAGGGGGCGTATGGCAATCAGCCCCAGCATTTT. This sequence encodes CAWTVQGAYGNQPQHF.